The T cell receptor (beta chain) under discussion was sequenced for a study of post-analysis software for immune sequencing data. Each TCR beta cDNA library carried unique molecular identifiers. The authors obtained 500,000 to 600,000 cDNA molecules from around 0.96 to 9.9 million T cells. TCRdb reprocessed the PCR reads with MiXCR, giving one entry per CDR3 protein. The sample includes 450,000 to 700,000 distinct CDR3 sequences, 44% of them seen just once. This clonotype was detected only a few times. Antigen unknown. Points from the study as a whole: Among about 5 TRBV segments more frequent in patients than controls were TRBV5-6, TRBV5-1 and TRBV20-1. Those with multiple sclerosis, the patient group, showed significantly lower normalized Chao1 diversity than controls.

Between the trimmed V and J ends, which lost 8 bases and 5 bases, there was a span of 13 bases. Germline assignment: CDR1 SQVTM and CDR2 ANQGSEA. This CDR3 spans 12 amino acids. V usage is TRBV29-1 and J usage is TRBJ2-1, with D possibly being TRBD1 (5 bases). The TCR sequence derives from a girl under 18 with multiple sclerosis. The specimen sequenced was blood. The CDR3 bases are TGCAGCTCATTAGTAGGGGACAATGAGCAGTTCTTC. It translates to CSSLVGDNEQFF.